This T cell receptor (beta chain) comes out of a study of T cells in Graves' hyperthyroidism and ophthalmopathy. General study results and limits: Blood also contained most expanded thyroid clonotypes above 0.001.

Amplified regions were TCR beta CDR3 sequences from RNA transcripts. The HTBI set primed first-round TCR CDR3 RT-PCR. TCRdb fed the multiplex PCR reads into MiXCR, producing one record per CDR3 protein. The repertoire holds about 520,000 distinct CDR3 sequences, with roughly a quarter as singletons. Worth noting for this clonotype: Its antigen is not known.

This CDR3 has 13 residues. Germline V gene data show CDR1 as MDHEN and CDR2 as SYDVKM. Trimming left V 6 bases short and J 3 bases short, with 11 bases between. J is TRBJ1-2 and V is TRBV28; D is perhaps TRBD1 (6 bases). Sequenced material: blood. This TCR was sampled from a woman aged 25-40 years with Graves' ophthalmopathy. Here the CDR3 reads CASSRGGYYGYTF. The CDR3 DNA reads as TGTGCCAGCAGCAGGGGAGGGTACTATGGCTACACCTTC.